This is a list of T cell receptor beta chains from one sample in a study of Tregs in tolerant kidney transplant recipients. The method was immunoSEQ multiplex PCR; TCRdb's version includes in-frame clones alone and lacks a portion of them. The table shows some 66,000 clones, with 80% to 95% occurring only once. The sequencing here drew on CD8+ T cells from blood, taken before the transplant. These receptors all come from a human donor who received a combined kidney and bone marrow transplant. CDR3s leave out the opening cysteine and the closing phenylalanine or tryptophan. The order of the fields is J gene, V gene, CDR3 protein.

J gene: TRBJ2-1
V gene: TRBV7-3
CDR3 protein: ASSSGLAGAGNEQF

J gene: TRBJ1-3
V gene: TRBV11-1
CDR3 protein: ASSSGTGVSGNTIY

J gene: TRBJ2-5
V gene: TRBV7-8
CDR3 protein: ASSTPTQGQY

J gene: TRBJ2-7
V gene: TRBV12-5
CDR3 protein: ASGSWTEYYEQY

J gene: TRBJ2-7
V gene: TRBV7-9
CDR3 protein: ASSSLLAHEQY

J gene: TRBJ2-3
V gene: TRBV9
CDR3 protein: ASSHGTSGRTDTQY

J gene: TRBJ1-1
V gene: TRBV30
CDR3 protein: AWSPQGNTEAF

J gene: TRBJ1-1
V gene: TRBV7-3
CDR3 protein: ASSLTGRTEAF

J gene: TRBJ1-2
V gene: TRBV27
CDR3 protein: ASSFIGGGDGYT

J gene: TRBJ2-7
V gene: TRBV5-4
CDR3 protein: ASSLVGLAGGPYEQY

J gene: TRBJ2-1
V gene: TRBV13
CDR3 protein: ASSSGQGDSYNEQF

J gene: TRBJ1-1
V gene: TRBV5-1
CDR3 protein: ASSYGTGDTEAF

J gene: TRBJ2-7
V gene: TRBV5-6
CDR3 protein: ASSYGTSPYEQY

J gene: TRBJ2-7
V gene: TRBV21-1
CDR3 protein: ASSKEGPYEQY

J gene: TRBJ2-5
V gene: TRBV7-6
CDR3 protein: ASSYLEETQY

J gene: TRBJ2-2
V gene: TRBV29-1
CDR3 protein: SVYVVAGELF

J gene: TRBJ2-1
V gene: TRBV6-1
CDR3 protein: ASRSGSSYNEQF

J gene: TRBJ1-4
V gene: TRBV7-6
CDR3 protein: ASSLSGGAPKLF

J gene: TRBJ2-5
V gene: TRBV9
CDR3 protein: ASSPSTRGGINQETQY

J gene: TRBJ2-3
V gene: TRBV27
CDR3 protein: ASSSIDSKDTQY

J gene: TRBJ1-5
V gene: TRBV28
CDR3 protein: ASSLRVQVNQPQH

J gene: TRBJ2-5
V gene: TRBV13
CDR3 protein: ASSLETGTGGAEETQY

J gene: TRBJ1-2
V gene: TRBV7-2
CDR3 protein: ASSARVDRGIYGYT

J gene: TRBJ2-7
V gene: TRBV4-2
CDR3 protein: ASSQTGQYEQY

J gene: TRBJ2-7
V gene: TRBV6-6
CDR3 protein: ASSYSEGGYEQY

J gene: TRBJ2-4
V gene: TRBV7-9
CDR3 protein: ASSLIEGAKNIQY

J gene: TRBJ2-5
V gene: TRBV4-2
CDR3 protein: ASSQEEGGLEETQY

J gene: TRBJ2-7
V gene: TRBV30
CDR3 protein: AWSVGGKGSYEQY

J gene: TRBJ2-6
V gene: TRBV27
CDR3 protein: ASSFTGHSGANVLT

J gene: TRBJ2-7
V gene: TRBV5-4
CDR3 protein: ASSTTGVYEQY

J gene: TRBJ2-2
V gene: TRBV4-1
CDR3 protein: ASSHRDTDDTGELF

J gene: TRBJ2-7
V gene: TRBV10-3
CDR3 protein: AIRGTAYEQY

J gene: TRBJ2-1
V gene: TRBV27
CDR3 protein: ASSLFGLAGWNEQF

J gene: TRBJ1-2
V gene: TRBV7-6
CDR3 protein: ASSSAGRDYGYT

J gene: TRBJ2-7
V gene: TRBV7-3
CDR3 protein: ASSTSGGDYEQY

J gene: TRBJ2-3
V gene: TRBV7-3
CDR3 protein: ASSLTSSAGDTQY

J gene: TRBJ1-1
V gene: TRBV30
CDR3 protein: AWSVSVKTEAF

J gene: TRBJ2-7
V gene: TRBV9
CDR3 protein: ASNIAGGPGEQY

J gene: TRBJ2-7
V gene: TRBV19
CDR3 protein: ASSILAGGTYEQY

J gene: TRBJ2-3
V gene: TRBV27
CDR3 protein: ASSPKDRLTDTQY

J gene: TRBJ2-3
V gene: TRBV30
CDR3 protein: AWSTTGPRTSFDTDTQY

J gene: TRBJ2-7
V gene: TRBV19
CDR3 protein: ASSIVGEHDEQY

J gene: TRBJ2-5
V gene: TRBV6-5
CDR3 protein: ASSYSMPGRQETQY

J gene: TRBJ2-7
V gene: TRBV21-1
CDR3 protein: ASSMDRVPPYEQY

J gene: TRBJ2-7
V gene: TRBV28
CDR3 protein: ASSLLRDNSYEQY

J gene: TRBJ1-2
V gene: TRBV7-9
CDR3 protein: ASSYGTGSFGNYGYT

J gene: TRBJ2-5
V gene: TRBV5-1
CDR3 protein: ASSLGGGAQETQY

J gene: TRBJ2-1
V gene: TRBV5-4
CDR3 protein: ASRPGTGDEEF